Listed here are 27 T cell receptor beta chains from one sample, sequenced in a study of T cell responses to AZD1222 COVID-19 vaccine. Produced via immunoSEQ multiplex PCR; TCRdb's table is partial and in-frame only. The sample carries roughly 53,000 clones, 65% to 85% recorded once. Sequences were derived from peripheral blood, sampled on day 0 of AZD1222 vaccination. These receptors all come from an adult in good health.

This chain uses TRBV28 with TRBJ1-2, with 8 bases fitting TRBD1. This CDR3 has 16 amino acids. CDR1 and CDR2 (germline): MDHEN, SYDVKM. After removal of 6 bases from V and 6 bases from J, the junction contained 15 bases not matched to a gene. The CDR3 sequence: CASRAHQGAAMNGYTF. As DNA, the CDR3 is TGTGCCAGCAGGGCCCACCAGGGGGCGGCAATGAATGGCTACACCTTC.

This sequence joins TRBV19 and TRBJ1-1; D might be TRBD1 (5 bases). The CDR3 consists of 16 residues. Trimming cost V 5 bases and J 1 base, with 17 bases left between them. CDR1 and CDR2 from the germline V gene are LNHDA and SQIVND (reference sequence). In DNA, the CDR3 is TGTGCCAGTAGTCACACCTTGGGACCCGGGAACACTGAAGCTTTCTTT. Protein sequence: CASSHTLGPGNTEAFF.

The chain uses TRBV18 and TRBJ2-3, with D perhaps matching TRBD2 (5 bases). The CDR3 contains 13 residues. Germline loops: CDR1 KGHSH, CDR2 LQKENI. V gave up 2 bases and J gave up 3 bases, with 6 bases separating them. The CDR3 region is CASSPERTDTQYF. The CDR3 DNA follows: TGTGCCAGCTCACCAGAGCGGACAGATACGCAGTATTTT.

The chain couples TRBV3-1 (or the pseudogene TRBV3-2) to TRBJ2-7; TRBD1 might be the D (6 bases). With 0 bases removed from V and 2 bases from J, the gap between germline ends came to 11 bases. The germline V gene encodes CDR1 LGHDT and CDR2 YNNKEL (reference sequence). The CDR3 is 15 residues long. The DNA for the CDR3 is TGTGCCAGCAGCCAAGATCCGGACAGAACCTACGAGCAGTACTTC. It specifies CASSQDPDRTYEQYF.

The gene calls are TRBV4-1 and TRBJ2-7; possibly TRBD1 for D (6 bases). V shed 7 bases and J shed 5 bases, with 18 bases lying between them. CDR3 length equals 14 residues. The germline V gene encodes CDR1 MGHRA and CDR2 YSYEKL. CDR3 nucleotides: TGCGCCAGCACCTTTTCCACAGGGAGCCACGAGCAGTACTTC. Translation: CASTFSTGSHEQYF.

This clone was picked up a small number of times. The chain joins TRBV4-1 to TRBJ1-5; tentative D call: TRBD1 (5 bases). Germline V gene lookup returns CDR1 MGHRA and CDR2 YSYEKL. The CDR3 spans 18 residues. Trimming pared 1 base from V and 6 bases from J, leaving 22 bases between. CDR3 in DNA: TGCGCCAGCAGCCAAGCCATTCTAACGGGGAGGGGATTTCAGCCCCAGCATTTT. It translates to CASSQAILTGRGFQPQHF.

The chain has TRBV19 and TRBJ2-3; unclear D gene. Trimming left V 4 bases short and J 0 bases short, with 23 bases between. The CDR3 runs 19 residues. Germline V lookup: CDR1 LNHDA, CDR2 SQIVND (reference sequence). CDR3 loop: CASSTRISMSAPSTDTQYF. CDR3 DNA sequence: TGTGCCAGTAGTACACGAATCTCCATGAGCGCCCCTAGCACAGATACGCAGTATTTT.

This clone was detected a few times. The chain links TRBV5-4 to TRBJ2-2; the D gene is possibly TRBD1 (6 bases). Germline-derived CDR1 and CDR2 are SGHNT and YYREEE (reference sequence). Trimming shortened V by 4 bases and J by 4 bases, and 11 bases separated the two germline ends. This CDR3 comprises 14 residues. CDR3 DNA: TGTGCCAGCAGCCCCAGGGGTTTCACCGGGGAGCTGTTTTTT. Protein sequence: CASSPRGFTGELFF.

The V gene is TRBV29-1, the J gene TRBJ1-2, with 8 bases fitting TRBD1. The CDR3 sequence is 17 residues long. Germline V gene lookup returns CDR1 SQVTM and CDR2 ANQGSEA. V lost 1 base and J lost 0; bases outside the gene matches: 10. CDR3 sequence reads: CSVEVARGLQTNYGYTF. The DNA of the CDR3 is TGCAGCGTTGAAGTGGCCAGGGGGCTACAAACTAACTATGGCTACACCTTC.

The V and J genes are TRBV18 and TRBJ1-2; no clear D gene. The V end lost 0 bases, the J end lost 1 base, and 6 bases lay between the germline ends. The V gene's germline CDR1 is KGHSH and CDR2 LQKENI. The CDR3 contains 14 residues. DNA of the CDR3: TGTGCCAGCTCACCACCGTCGGGTAACTATGGCTACACCTTC. Translation: CASSPPSGNYGYTF.

The gene calls are TRBV7-2 and TRBJ1-5, with D uncertain. V was clipped by 5 bases and J by 0 bases, with 8 bases between them. The CDR3 is 14 amino acids. Germline CDR1 is SGHTA and CDR2 is FQGNSA. CDR3 residues: CASSQGSSNQPQHF. The CDR3 nucleotides read TGTGCCAGCAGCCAAGGGAGTAGCAATCAGCCCCAGCATTTT.

The gene calls are TRBV19 and TRBJ1-1; D possibly corresponds to TRBD1 (5 bases). The V and J ends lost 4 bases and 3 bases respectively, with 12 bases between them. This CDR3 comprises 14 residues. The V gene's germline CDR1 is LNHDA and CDR2 SQIVND (reference sequence). This CDR3 reads CASSTVLGDTEAFF. CDR3 nucleotides: TGTGCCAGTAGTACGGTACTGGGGGACACTGAAGCTTTCTTT.

CDR3 residues: CASSSDRVADTQYF. DNA for the CDR3: TGTGCCAGCAGCTCAGACAGGGTCGCAGATACGCAGTATTTT. This rearrangement joins TRBV7-8 to TRBJ2-3, with TRBD1 matching 7 bases. Germline V gene data show CDR1 as SGHVS and CDR2 as FQNEAQ. V trimming: 4 bases; J trimming: 4 bases; junction bases outside the gene matches: 5. The CDR3 loop spans 14 amino acids.

J is TRBJ2-5 and V is TRBV7-6; D is undetermined. This CDR3 has 14 amino acids. V shed 1 base and J shed 4 bases, with 10 bases lying between them. The germline V gene has CDR1 SGHVS and CDR2 FNYEAQ. The CDR3 loop is CASSLVRVGETQYF. CDR3 sequence (DNA): TGTGCCAGCAGCTTAGTAAGGGTAGGAGAGACCCAGTACTTC.

This chain uses TRBV6-5 with TRBJ2-1; 10 bases agree with TRBD1. With 4 bases clipped from V and 5 bases from J, the junction kept 5 bases outside the gene matches. Germline V gene data show CDR1 as MNHEY and CDR2 as SVGAGI. The CDR3 length is 15 residues. Written as DNA, the CDR3 is TGTGCCAGCAGTTTCCACGGGACAGGGGACAATGAGCAGTTCTTC. It is translated as CASSFHGTGDNEQFF.

The chain joins TRBV21-1 to TRBJ2-3. TRBV21-1 is tagged as a pseudogene. The CDR3 is made up of 15 amino acids. This chain's CDR3 is CASSKGQSRTDTQYF. As DNA, the CDR3 is TGTGCCAGCAGCAAAGGCCAATCCCGCACAGATACGCAGTATTTT.

This clone was found a few times. The chain recombines TRBV4-1 with TRBJ1-2; possible D gene TRBD1, 6 bases. V lost 2 bases to trimming and J lost 7 bases, with 17 bases between them. CDR3 size: 15 residues. The germline V gene has CDR1 MGHRA and CDR2 YSYEKL. DNA of the CDR3: TGCGCCAGCAGCCAACCGACAGGCACGCTACTTGGCTACACCTTC. As protein: CASSQPTGTLLGYTF.

This chain links TRBV29-1 with TRBJ2-3; no clear D gene. Germline V gene data show CDR1 as SQVTM and CDR2 as ANQGSEA. This CDR3 region has 12 residues. Deletions cut 5 bases from V and 3 bases from J, with 9 bases between. This CDR3 is CSVLIGTDTQYF. The CDR3 DNA follows: TGCAGCGTTTTGATCGGGACAGATACGCAGTATTTT.

The chain carries TRBV11-2 and TRBJ2-5; 8 nucleotides match TRBD1. The CDR3 length is 15 residues. J was trimmed by 1 base and V by 5 bases; bases with no gene match: 6. Germline V gene lookup returns CDR1 SGHAT and CDR2 FQNNGV. The CDR3 protein is CASSRDRNVQETQYF. The CDR3 DNA sequence: TGTGCCAGCAGCCGGGACAGGAATGTCCAAGAGACCCAGTACTTC.

V gene TRBV11-2 combines with J gene TRBJ1-1; weak D call: TRBD1 (5 bases). Deletions cut 3 bases from V and 0 bases from J, with 8 bases between. Germline V gene sequence: CDR1 SGHAT, CDR2 FQNNGV. The CDR3 consists of 14 residues. This CDR3 is CASSFDSMNTEAFF. CDR3 DNA: TGTGCCAGCAGCTTCGACAGCATGAACACTGAAGCTTTCTTT.

J is TRBJ2-1 and V is TRBV2; D may be TRBD2 (6 bases). This CDR3 is built from 15 residues. V lost 4 bases and J lost 2, with 12 bases in between. Germline V lookup: CDR1 SNHLY, CDR2 FYNNEI. CDR3 nucleotides: TGTGCCAGCAGTGCCCAGGGAGGAACCTACAATGAGCAGTTCTTC. Encoded protein: CASSAQGGTYNEQFF. Drawing the rest from reference TRBV2 and TRBJ2-1, the complete variable domain is EPEVTQTPSHQVTQMGQEVILRCVPISNHLYFYWYRQILGQKVEFLVSFYNNEISEKSEIFDDQFSVERPDGSNFTLKIRSTKLEDSAMYFCASSAQGGTYNEQFFGPGTRLTVL.

The V and J genes are TRBV28 and TRBJ2-5; D assignment may be TRBD1 or TRBD2 (5 bases each). Germline lookup yields CDR1 MDHEN and CDR2 SYDVKM. Trimming cost V 10 bases and J 7 bases, with 22 bases left between them. The CDR3 contains 14 residues. The CDR3 spells CAILGPGQTGTQYF. The CDR3 coding sequence is TGTGCCATTCTGGGACCAGGACAAACGGGGACCCAGTACTTC.

The chain links TRBV7-2 to TRBJ1-6; D possibly corresponds to TRBD1 (6 bases). The CDR3 covers 15 residues. The germline V and J ends were trimmed by 5 bases and 8 bases, with 16 bases remaining between them. Germline V CDR1 and CDR2: SGHTA, FQGNSA. The CDR3 DNA sequence: TGTGCCAGCAGCCCATCCGGGACAACCGATTCACCCCTCCACTTT. Translated: CASSPSGTTDSPLHF.

The chain uses TRBV28 and TRBJ1-5; D is ambiguous. The CDR3 sequence is 12 residues long. Trimming shortened V by 4 bases and J by 10 bases, and 11 bases separated the two germline ends. From germline, CDR1 is MDHEN and CDR2 SYDVKM. CDR3 in amino acids: CASSSPPSPQHF. The CDR3 DNA is TGTGCCAGCAGTTCCCCCCCGAGCCCCCAGCATTTT.

This clone is a singleton in its sample. The chain couples TRBV29-1 to TRBJ2-6; D possibly matches TRBD1 or TRBD2 (5 bases each). V lost 1 base to trimming and J lost 0 bases, with 10 bases between them. The CDR3 is 16 amino acids. Germline CDR1 and CDR2: SQVTM and ANQGSEA. The CDR3 here is CSVEVGDLSGANVLTF. CDR3 in DNA: TGCAGCGTTGAAGTCGGGGACCTCTCTGGGGCCAACGTCCTGACTTTC.

The table lists this clone with a count of one. The chain has TRBV9 and TRBJ2-3; 8 bases are a match to TRBD2. This CDR3 region has 15 residues. Trimming cost V 0 bases and J 5 bases; bases outside gene matches: 5. Germline lookup yields CDR1 SGDLS and CDR2 YYNGEE. CDR3 nucleotides: TGTGCCAGCAGCGTAGGTGCCAGCGGGGGAGATACGCAGTATTTT. Translating gives CASSVGASGGDTQYF.

V is TRBV18 and J is TRBJ2-1, with 15 bases matching TRBD2. The CDR3 totals 18 residues. Germline V gene lookup returns CDR1 KGHSH and CDR2 LQKENI. Trimming cost V 2 bases and J 1 base; bases outside gene matches: 3. For the CDR3, the DNA is TGTGCCAGCTCACCAATGGGACTAGCGGGAGGTTCCTACAATGAGCAGTTCTTC. Translated, it gives CASSPMGLAGGSYNEQFF.